This T cell receptor (beta chain) was found in a study of T cells in Graves' hyperthyroidism and ophthalmopathy. Looking at the study overall: Once the initial diagnosis was made, peripheral blood was obtained before any treatment.

RNA transcripts provided the source from which TCR beta CDR3 regions were amplified. The study used the HTBI primer set for a first-round RT-PCR of the TCR CDR3. One entry per CDR3 protein results from TCRdb running MiXCR on the multiplex PCR reads. The sample holds almost 500,000 distinct CDR3 sequences, approximately 22% seen once. This clonotype was recorded at least ten times. Uncontrolled infection, other autoimmune disease, pregnancy or lactation excluded patients. The diagnostic basis comprised clinical symptoms, serum thyroxine and TRAb, thyroid ultrasound and orbital computed tomography. The germline gives CDR1 SGHVS, CDR2 FQNEAQ. The V gene lost 5 bases and the J gene lost 2 bases, with 11 bases spanning the gap. There are 14 residues in the CDR3.

The chain recombines TRBV7-8 with TRBJ2-3; D gene uncertain. Specimen: blood. The TCR originated in a woman aged 65 to 85 with Graves' ophthalmopathy. Here the CDR3 reads CASSLLTATDTQYF. CDR3 nucleotides: TGTGCCAGCAGCCTGCTCACGGCCACAGATACGCAGTATTTT. Combining the CDR3 with reference TRBV7-8 and TRBJ2-3 gives the whole variable domain GAGVSQSPRYKVAKRGQDVALRCDPISGHVSLFWYQQALGQGPEFLTYFQNEAQLDKSGLPSDRFFAERPEGSVSTLKIQRTQQEDSAVYLCASSLLTATDTQYFGPGTRLTVL.